This entry lists 5 T cell receptor beta chains sequenced from one sample in a study of Tregs in tolerant kidney transplant recipients. Using immunoSEQ multiplex PCR, the repertoire was profiled, and TCRdb retains in-frame clones only, with some absent. The data show about 110,000 clones, almost 90% seen once. The sequenced sample was CD4+ T cells from blood, obtained before the transplant. These receptors were obtained from a human donor who received a combined kidney and bone marrow transplant.

This clone was detected once. CDR3 amino acids: CASSLEGQKQETQYF. The CDR3 bases are TGTGCCAGCAGCTTGGAGGGACAGAAGCAAGAGACCCAGTACTTC. J is TRBJ2-5 and V is TRBV5-8; the match to TRBD1 covers 7 bases. The length of the CDR3 is 15 residues. CDR1 is SGHTS and CDR2 is YDEGEE in the germline V gene. V was pared by 0 bases and J by 2 bases, with 4 bases of the junction left unmatched.

The chain is built from TRBV5-4 and TRBJ1-4; the D is unclear. CDR3 length: 16 residues. The V gene lost 0 bases and the J gene lost 2 bases, with 11 bases spanning the gap. Germline lookup yields CDR1 SGHNT and CDR2 YYREEE (reference sequence). The CDR3 loop reads CASSLGGFRTNEKLFF. The CDR3 nucleotides read TGTGCCAGCAGCTTGGGAGGGTTCCGGACTAATGAAAAACTGTTTTTT.

The chain carries TRBV5-4 and TRBJ2-7; no clear D gene. The V end lost 4 bases, the J end lost 5 bases, and 16 bases lay between the germline ends. The CDR3 runs 14 residues. Germline V gene sequence: CDR1 SGHNT, CDR2 YYREEE (reference sequence). In DNA form, the CDR3 reads TGTGCCAGCAGCAATGCCATGAGGCCCGACGAGCAGTACTTC. It specifies CASSNAMRPDEQYF.

The rearrangement links TRBV6-1 to TRBJ2-7; maybe TRBD1 (6 bases). The CDR3 covers 13 residues. The germline V gene has CDR1 MNHNS and CDR2 SASEGT. V lost 3 bases to trimming and J lost 4 bases, with 10 bases between them. The CDR3 here is CASSEGQPYEQYF. Written as DNA, the CDR3 is TGTGCCAGCAGTGAGGGACAACCATACGAGCAGTACTTC.

The chain has TRBV5-1 and TRBJ2-5; 8 nucleotides line up with TRBD2. Per germline, CDR1 SGHRS and CDR2 YFSETQ. V gave up 4 bases and J gave up 5 bases; unmatched junction bases: 16. The CDR3 is 17 amino acids. The CDR3 here is CASSPGVSIGTRETQYF. In DNA form, the CDR3 reads TGCGCCAGCAGCCCTGGGGTCTCCATCGGGACTAGGGAGACCCAGTACTTC.